This T cell receptor (beta chain) was identified in a study of Graves' ophthalmopathy and Graves' hyperthyroidism. Amplifying from RNA transcripts, the study obtained TCR beta CDR3 regions. An initial RT-PCR round employing HTBI primers preceded a second-round multiplex PCR. TCRdb ran MiXCR on the multiplex PCR reads and lists one entry per CDR3 protein. The sample yields approximately 1.2 million distinct CDR3 sequences, 36% seen once. Germline V gene sequence: CDR1 GTSNPN, CDR2 SVGIG (reference sequence). The V end lost 3 bases, the J end lost 0 bases, and 21 bases lay between the germline ends. The CDR3 totals 18 residues.

This chain uses TRBV30 with TRBJ1-5; tentative D call: TRBD1 (5 bases). This TCR was sampled from an adult man with Graves' hyperthyroidism. The specimen was peripheral blood or thyroid tissue (not recorded which). CDR3 sequence reads: CAWSYYATGLNSNQPQHF. The CDR3 region has the DNA TGTGCCTGGAGCTACTATGCTACAGGTCTCAATAGCAATCAGCCCCAGCATTTT.